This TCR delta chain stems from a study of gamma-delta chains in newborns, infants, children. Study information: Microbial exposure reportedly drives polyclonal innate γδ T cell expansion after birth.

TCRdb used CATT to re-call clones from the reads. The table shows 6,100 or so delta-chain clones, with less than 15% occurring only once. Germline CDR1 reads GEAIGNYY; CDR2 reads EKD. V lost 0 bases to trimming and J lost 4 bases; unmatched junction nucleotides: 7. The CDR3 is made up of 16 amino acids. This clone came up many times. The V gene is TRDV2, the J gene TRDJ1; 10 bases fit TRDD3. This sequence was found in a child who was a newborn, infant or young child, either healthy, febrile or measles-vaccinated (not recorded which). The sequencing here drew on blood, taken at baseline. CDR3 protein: CACDTVGGGIRDKLIF. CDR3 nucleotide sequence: TGTGCCTGTGACACCGTTGGCGGGGGGATACGCGATAAACTCATCTTT.